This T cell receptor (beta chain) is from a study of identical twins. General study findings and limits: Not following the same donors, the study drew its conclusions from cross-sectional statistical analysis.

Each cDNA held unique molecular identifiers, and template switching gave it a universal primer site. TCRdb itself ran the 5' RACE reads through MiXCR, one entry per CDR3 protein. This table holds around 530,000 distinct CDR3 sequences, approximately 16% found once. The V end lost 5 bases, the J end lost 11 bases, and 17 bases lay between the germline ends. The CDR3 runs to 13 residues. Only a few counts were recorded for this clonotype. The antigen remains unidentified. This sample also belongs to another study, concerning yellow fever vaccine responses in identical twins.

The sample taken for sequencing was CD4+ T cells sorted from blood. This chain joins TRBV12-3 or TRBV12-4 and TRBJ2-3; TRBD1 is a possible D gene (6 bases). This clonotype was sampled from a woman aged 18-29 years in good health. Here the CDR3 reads CASSRSGDLKQYF. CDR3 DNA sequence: TGTGCCAGCAGTAGGTCAGGGGATCTTAAGCAGTATTTT.